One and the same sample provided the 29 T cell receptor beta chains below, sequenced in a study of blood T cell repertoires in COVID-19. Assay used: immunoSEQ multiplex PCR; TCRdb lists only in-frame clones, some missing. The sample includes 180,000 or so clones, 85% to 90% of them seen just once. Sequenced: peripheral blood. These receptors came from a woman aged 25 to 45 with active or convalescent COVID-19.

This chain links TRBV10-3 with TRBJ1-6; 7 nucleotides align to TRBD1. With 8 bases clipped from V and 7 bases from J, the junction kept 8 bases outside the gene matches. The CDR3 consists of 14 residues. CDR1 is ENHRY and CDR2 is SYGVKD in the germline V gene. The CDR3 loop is CAIGTAKKNSPLHF. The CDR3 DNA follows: TGTGCCATCGGGACAGCTAAAAAGAATTCACCCCTCCACTTT.

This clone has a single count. The CDR3 protein is CASSNGLAGPNEQFF. Here the CDR3 DNA reads TGTGCCAGCAGCAACGGATTAGCGGGGCCCAATGAGCAGTTCTTC. The rearrangement links TRBV11-1 to TRBJ2-1; 8 bases align to TRBD2. Germline values: CDR1 SGHAT, CDR2 FQDESV (reference sequence). The CDR3 runs to 15 residues. Trimming removed 5 bases from V and 6 bases from J; junction bases left unmatched: 9.

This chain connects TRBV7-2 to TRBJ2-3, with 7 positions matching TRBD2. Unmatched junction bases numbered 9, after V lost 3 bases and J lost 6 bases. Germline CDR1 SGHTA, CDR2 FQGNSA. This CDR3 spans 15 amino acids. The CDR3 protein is CASSLSRGNFDTQYF. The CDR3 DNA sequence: TGTGCCAGCAGCTTGTCGCGGGGGAACTTCGATACGCAGTATTTT.

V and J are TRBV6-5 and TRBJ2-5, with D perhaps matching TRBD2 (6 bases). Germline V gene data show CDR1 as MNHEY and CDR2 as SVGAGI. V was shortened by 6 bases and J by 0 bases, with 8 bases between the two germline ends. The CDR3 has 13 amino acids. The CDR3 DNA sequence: TGTGCCAGCAGGAGGAGGGACCAAGAGACCCAGTACTTC. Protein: CASRRRDQETQYF.

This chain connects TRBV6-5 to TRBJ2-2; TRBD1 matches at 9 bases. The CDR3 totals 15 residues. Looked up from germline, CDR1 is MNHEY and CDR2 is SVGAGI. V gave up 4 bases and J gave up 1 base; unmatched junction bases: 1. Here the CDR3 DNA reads TGTGCCAGCAGTTTGGACAGGGGGAACACCGGGGAGCTGTTTTTT. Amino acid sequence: CASSLDRGNTGELFF.

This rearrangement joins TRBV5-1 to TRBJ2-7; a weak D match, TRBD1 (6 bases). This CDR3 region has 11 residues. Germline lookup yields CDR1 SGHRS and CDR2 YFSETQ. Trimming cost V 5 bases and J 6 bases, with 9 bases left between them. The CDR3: CASRYRAEQYF. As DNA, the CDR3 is TGCGCCAGCAGATACAGGGCCGAGCAGTACTTC.

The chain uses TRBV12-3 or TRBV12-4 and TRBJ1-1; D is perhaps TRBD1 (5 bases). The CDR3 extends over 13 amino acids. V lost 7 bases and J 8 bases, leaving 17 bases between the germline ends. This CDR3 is CASILGGGTEAFF. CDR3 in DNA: TGTGCCAGCATTCTCGGGGGGGGTACCGAAGCTTTCTTT.

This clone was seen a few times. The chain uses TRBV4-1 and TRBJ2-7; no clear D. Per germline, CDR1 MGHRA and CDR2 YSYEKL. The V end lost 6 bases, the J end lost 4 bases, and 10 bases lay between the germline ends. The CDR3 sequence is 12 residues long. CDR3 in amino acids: CASRASRYEQYF. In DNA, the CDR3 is TGCGCCAGCAGAGCTAGTAGATACGAGCAGTACTTC.

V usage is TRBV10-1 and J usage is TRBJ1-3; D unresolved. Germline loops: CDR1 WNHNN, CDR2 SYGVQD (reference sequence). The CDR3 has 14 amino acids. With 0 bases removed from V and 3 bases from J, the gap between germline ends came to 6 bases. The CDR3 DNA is TGCGCCAGCAGTGAGTCGCCAGATGGAAACACCATATATTTT. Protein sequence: CASSESPDGNTIYF.

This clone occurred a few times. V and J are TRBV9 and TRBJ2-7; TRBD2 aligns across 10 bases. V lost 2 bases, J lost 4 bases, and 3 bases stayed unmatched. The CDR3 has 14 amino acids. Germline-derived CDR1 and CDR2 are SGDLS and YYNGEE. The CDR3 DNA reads TGTGCCAGCAGCGTCGGTAGCGGGAGGTACGAGCAGTACTTC. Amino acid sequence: CASSVGSGRYEQYF.

The CDR3 coding sequence is TGTGCCAGCAGTCGGCCGTGGGGGAGGGAGACCCAGTACTTC. Protein sequence: CASSRPWGRETQYF. This chain connects TRBV7-2 to TRBJ2-5; tentatively, D is TRBD2 (6 bases). Germline V gene data show CDR1 as SGHTA and CDR2 as FQGNSA. V lost 6 bases and J 5 bases, leaving 16 bases between the germline ends. The CDR3 sequence is 14 residues long.

DNA for the CDR3: TGTGCCAGCAGCCTCCGGGACAGGGACTACGAGCAGTACTTC. Protein: CASSLRDRDYEQYF. The chain combines TRBV4-2 with TRBJ2-7; TRBD1 matches 9 bases. Germline V CDR1 and CDR2: LGHNA, YNFKEQ. This CDR3 has 14 amino acids. After removal of 4 bases from V and 3 bases from J, the junction contained 4 bases not matched to a gene.

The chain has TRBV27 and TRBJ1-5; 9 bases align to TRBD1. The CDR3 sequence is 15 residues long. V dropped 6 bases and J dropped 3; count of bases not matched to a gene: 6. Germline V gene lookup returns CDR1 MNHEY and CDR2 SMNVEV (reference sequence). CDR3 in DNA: TGTGCCAGCAGGCCAGGACAGGGGATCAATCAGCCCCAGCATTTT. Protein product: CASRPGQGINQPQHF.

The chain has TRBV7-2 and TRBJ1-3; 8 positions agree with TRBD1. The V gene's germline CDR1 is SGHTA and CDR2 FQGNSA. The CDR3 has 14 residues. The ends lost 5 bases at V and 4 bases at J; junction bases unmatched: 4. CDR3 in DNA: TGTGCCAGCAGCCCCGGGACAGGAGGAAACACCATATATTTT. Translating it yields CASSPGTGGNTIYF.

CDR3 nucleotide sequence: TGCGCCAGCAGGACTAGCGGGCTGGGCACAGATACGCAGTATTTT. Its protein product is CASRTSGLGTDTQYF. The V and J genes are TRBV5-1 and TRBJ2-3; 10 nucleotides line up with TRBD2. Germline loops: CDR1 SGHRS, CDR2 YFSETQ. The CDR3 is made up of 15 amino acids. V was pared by 5 bases and J by 1 base, with 4 bases of the junction left unmatched.

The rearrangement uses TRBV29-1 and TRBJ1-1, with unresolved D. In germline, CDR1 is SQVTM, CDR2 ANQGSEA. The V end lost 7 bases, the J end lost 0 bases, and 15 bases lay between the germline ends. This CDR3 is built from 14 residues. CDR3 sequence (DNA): TGCAGCGGTGCCCCCCGGGGTATGAACACTGAAGCTTTCTTT. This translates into CSGAPRGMNTEAFF.

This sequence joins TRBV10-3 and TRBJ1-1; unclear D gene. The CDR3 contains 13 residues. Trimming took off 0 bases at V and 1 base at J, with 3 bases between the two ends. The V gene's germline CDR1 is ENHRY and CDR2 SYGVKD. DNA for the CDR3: TGTGCCATCAGTGAGTCGAGGAACACTGAAGCTTTCTTT. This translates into CAISESRNTEAFF.

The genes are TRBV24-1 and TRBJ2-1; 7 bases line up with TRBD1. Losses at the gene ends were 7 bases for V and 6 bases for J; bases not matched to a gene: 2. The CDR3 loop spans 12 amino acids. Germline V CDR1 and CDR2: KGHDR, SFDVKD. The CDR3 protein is CATSYRGNEQFF. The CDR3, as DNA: TGTGCCACCAGCTACAGGGGCAATGAGCAGTTCTTC.

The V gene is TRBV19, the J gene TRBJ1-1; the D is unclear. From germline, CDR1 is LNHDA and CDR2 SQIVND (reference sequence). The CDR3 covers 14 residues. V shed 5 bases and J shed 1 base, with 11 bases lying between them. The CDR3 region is CASSFPGRNTEAFF. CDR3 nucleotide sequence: TGTGCCAGTAGTTTTCCAGGCAGGAACACTGAAGCTTTCTTT.

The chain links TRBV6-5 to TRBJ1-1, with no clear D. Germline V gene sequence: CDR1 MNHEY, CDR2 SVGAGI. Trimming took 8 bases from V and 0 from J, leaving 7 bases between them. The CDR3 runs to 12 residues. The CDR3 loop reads CASALVNTEAFF. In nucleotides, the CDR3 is TGTGCCAGCGCGCTGGTGAACACTGAAGCTTTCTTT.

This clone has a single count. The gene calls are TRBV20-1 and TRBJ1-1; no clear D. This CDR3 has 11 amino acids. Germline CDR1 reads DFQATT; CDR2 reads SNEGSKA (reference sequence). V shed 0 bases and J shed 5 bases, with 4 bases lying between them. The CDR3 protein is CSARDLTEAFF. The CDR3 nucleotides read TGCAGTGCTAGAGATCTAACTGAAGCTTTCTTT.

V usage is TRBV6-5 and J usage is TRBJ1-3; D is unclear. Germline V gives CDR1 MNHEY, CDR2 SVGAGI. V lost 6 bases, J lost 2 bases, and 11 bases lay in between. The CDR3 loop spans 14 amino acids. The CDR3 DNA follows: TGTGCCAGCAGGGTCTTGAGTACTGGAAACACCATATATTTT. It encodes CASRVLSTGNTIYF.

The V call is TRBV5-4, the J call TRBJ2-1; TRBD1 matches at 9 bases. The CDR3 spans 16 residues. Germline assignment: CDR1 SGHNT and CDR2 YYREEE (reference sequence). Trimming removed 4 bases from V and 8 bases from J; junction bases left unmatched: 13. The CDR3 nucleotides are TGTGCCAGCAGCGTCCGCCACAGGGGGCAAGGCTATGAGCAGTTCTTC. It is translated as CASSVRHRGQGYEQFF.

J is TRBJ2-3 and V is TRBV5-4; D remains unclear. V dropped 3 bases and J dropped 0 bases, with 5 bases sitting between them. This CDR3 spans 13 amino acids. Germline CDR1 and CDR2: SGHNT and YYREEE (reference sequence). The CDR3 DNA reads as TGTGCCAGCAGCTCGTCTAGCACAGATACGCAGTATTTT. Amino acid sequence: CASSSSSTDTQYF.

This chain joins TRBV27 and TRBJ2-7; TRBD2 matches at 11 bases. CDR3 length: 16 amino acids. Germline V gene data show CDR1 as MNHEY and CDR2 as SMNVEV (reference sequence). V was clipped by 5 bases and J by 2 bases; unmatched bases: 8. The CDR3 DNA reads TGTGCCAGCAGTATTAGCGGGAGGGCCGGGGCCTACGAGCAGTACTTC. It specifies CASSISGRAGAYEQYF.

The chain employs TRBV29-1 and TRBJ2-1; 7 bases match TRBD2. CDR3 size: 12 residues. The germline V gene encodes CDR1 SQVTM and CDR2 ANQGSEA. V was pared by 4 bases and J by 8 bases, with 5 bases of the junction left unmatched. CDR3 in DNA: TGCAGCGTTGGGGGGGGATTGTATGAGCAGTTCTTC. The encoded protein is CSVGGGLYEQFF.

The CDR3 region is CASSQVADRGYGYTF. The CDR3 DNA is TGCGCCAGCAGCCAAGTAGCGGACAGGGGGTATGGCTACACCTTC. The V gene is TRBV4-1, the J gene TRBJ1-2, with TRBD1 identical over 10 bases. V trimming: 1 base; J trimming: 5 bases; junction bases outside the gene matches: 4. Germline V lookup: CDR1 MGHRA, CDR2 YSYEKL. The CDR3 covers 15 residues.

The CDR3 loop is CASSDLSGGAYYNEQFF. CDR3 in DNA: TGTGCCAGCAGTGACTTGAGCGGGGGGGCCTATTACAATGAGCAGTTCTTC. The chain combines TRBV6-1 with TRBJ2-1; TRBD2 matches 10 bases. Losses at the gene ends were 3 bases for V and 4 bases for J; bases not matched to a gene: 9. CDR1 and CDR2 (germline): MNHNS, SASEGT. There are 17 residues in the CDR3.

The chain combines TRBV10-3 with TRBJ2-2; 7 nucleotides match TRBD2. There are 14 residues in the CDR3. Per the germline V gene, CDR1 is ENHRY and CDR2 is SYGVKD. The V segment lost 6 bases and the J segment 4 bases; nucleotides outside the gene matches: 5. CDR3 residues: CAIRGGIGTGELFF. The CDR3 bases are TGTGCCATCAGGGGGGGGATAGGCACCGGGGAGCTGTTTTTT.